This T cell receptor (beta chain) was observed in a study of T cell responses to AZD1222 COVID-19 vaccine. Study findings and constraints: Per reports, nearly half of all spike-specific TCRs target regions that are unmutated in variants. Donors skewed white British and female; clonal diversity was possibly underestimated. It was only a handful of AZD1222 recipients who were seropositive at baseline.

Note on this clone: The antigen remains undetermined.

Profiled with immunoSEQ multiplex PCR; TCRdb holds only in-frame clones, not every one. Of about 210,000 clones in the sample, 80% to 95% were seen once. V was pared by 5 bases and J by 4 bases, with 15 bases of the junction left unmatched. Germline V gene sequence: CDR1 SEHNR, CDR2 FQNEAQ (reference sequence). CDR3 length: 17 amino acids. Here the sequenced sample was peripheral blood, taken on day 0 of AZD1222 vaccination. The rearrangement joins TRBV7-9 to TRBJ1-1, with TRBD1 matching over 8 bases. The sequence was obtained from an adult in good health. The CDR3 DNA follows: TGTGCCAGCAGCATGCCCCCCTTAACAGGGGGTGGCACTGAAGCTTTCTTT. It yields the protein CASSMPPLTGGGTEAFF.